Below, one TCR beta chain is given with its context. The sample is drawn from a study of radiation and T cells in renal cell carcinoma. Using immunoSEQ multiplex PCR, the repertoire was profiled, and TCRdb retains in-frame clones only, with some absent. The sample gives 130,000 or so clones, over 80% of which show up once; approximately 20% is in the top ten. Time point of the sample: baseline pretreatment blood. Indicated treatment: 15 Gy SBRT to primary tumor, nephrectomy 4 weeks later. This TCR came from a woman in her forties or fifties with renal cell carcinoma. Sequencing was performed on blood, taken from a patient whose treatment included radiotherapy and nephrectomy.

In DNA, the CDR3 is TGCGCCAGCAGTGATTCAAACCCTGAAGCTTTCTTT. It specifies CASSDSNPEAFF. The rearrangement uses TRBV10-2 and TRBJ1-1; D unresolved. CDR3 length: 12 residues. Trimming removed 3 bases at V and 6 bases at J, with 8 bases between. Germline assignment: CDR1 WSHSY and CDR2 SAAADI.